This passage covers 10 T cell receptor beta chains from one sample sequenced in a study of control samples from healthy donors and cancer patients. This table comes from immunoSEQ multiplex PCR, and its TCRdb copy is limited to in-frame clones, with some not included. The table lists 150,000 or so clones, 88% of them singletons, with less than 2% in the top ten. The material sequenced was blood. These receptors were obtained from a man between 18 and 29 years old in good health.

This sequence joins TRBV5-4 and TRBJ1-4; 8 bases fit TRBD1. The length of the CDR3 is 15 residues. J lost 8 bases, V lost 0 bases, and 6 bases had no gene match. Germline CDR1 SGHNT, CDR2 YYREEE (reference sequence). CDR3 loop: CASSLVLGQGEKLFF. The CDR3 DNA sequence: TGTGCCAGCAGCTTGGTATTAGGACAGGGCGAAAAACTGTTTTTT.

Turning to this clone: Other nucleotide sequences from this sample produce the same CDR3. The rearrangement links TRBV7-9 to TRBJ1-1; D unresolved. Germline V lookup: CDR1 SEHNR, CDR2 FQNEAQ (reference sequence). This CDR3 spans 12 amino acids. Trimming cost V 1 base and J 5 bases, with 5 bases left between them. The CDR3: CASSLGTTEAFF. DNA for the CDR3: TGTGCCAGCAGCTTAGGCACGACTGAAGCTTTCTTT.

The J gene is TRBJ2-5, the V gene TRBV12-3 or TRBV12-4, with D hard to call. The CDR3 has 12 amino acids. Trimming shortened V by 1 base and J by 4 bases, and 4 bases separated the two germline ends. CDR3 DNA: TGTGCCAGCAGTTTAGTGGTAGAGACCCAGTACTTC. This translates into CASSLVVETQYF.

The rearrangement links TRBV6-2 or TRBV6-3 to TRBJ2-5, with a tentative D call TRBD2 (6 bases). The CDR3 sequence is 14 residues long. In germline, CDR1 is MNHEY, CDR2 SVGEGT. V was cut by 1 base and J by 2 bases, with 8 bases left in between. The CDR3 is CASSYFGLQETQYF. The CDR3 nucleotides are TGTGCCAGCAGTTACTTTGGACTACAAGAGACCCAGTACTTC.

This chain joins TRBV3-1 (or the pseudogene TRBV3-2) and TRBJ2-3; 14 bases line up with TRBD2. V dropped 4 bases and J dropped 0; count of bases not matched to a gene: 3. The CDR3 contains 17 residues. CDR1 and CDR2 (germline): LGHDT, YNNKEL (reference sequence). DNA for the CDR3: TGTGCCAGCAGCCGGACTAGCGGGGGGTTTAGCACAGATACGCAGTATTTT. It yields the protein CASSRTSGGFSTDTQYF.

This chain uses TRBV19 with TRBJ2-2; TRBD2 is a possible D gene (7 bases). The V end was cut by 3 bases, the J end by 4 bases, with 15 bases between. Germline CDR1 is LNHDA and CDR2 is SQIVND (reference sequence). The CDR3 spans 16 residues. CDR3 DNA: TGTGCCAGTAGTATGGGGGGGGGCGAGGGCACCGGGGAGCTGTTTTTT. Its translation is CASSMGGGEGTGELFF.

The V gene is TRBV30, the J gene TRBJ1-2; TRBD1 is a possible D gene (5 bases). The CDR3 is made up of 13 amino acids. The germline V and J ends were trimmed by 4 bases and 4 bases, with 13 bases remaining between them. Germline V gene sequence: CDR1 GTSNPN, CDR2 SVGIG (reference sequence). CDR3 sequence reads: CAWTDGGVYGYTF. CDR3 bases: TGTGCCTGGACTGACGGGGGGGTCTATGGCTACACCTTC. Complete variable domain (other parts from reference TRBV30 and TRBJ1-2): SQTIHQWPATLVQPVGSPLSLECTVEGTSNPNLYWYRQAAGRGLQLLFYSVGIGQISSEVPQNLSASRPQDRQFILSSKKLLLSDSGFYLCAWTDGGVYGYTFGSGTRLTVV.

This clone appeared a few times. This chain links TRBV5-6 with TRBJ1-5; D gene ambiguous. The CDR3 is 13 amino acids. Trimming took off 4 bases at V and 0 bases at J, with 5 bases between the two ends. CDR1 is SGHDT, CDR2 YYEEEE, per germline. This chain's CDR3 is CASSRYSNQPQHF. CDR3 nucleotide sequence: TGTGCCAGCAGCCGCTATAGCAATCAGCCCCAGCATTTT.

This chain uses TRBV10-3 with TRBJ2-1; TRBD2 matches 8 bases. This CDR3 spans 16 amino acids. J was trimmed by 8 bases and V by 2 bases; bases with no gene match: 11. Germline CDR1 is ENHRY and CDR2 is SYGVKD. The CDR3 DNA follows: TGTGCCATCAGTGAGGAAGGGACTAGTCTTTCCGATGAGCAGTTCTTC. As protein: CAISEEGTSLSDEQFF.

V is TRBV4-2 and J is TRBJ2-7; TRBD1 or TRBD2 may be the D gene (5 bases each). CDR3 length: 13 amino acids. V was shortened by 3 bases and J by 6 bases, with 12 bases between the two germline ends. Germline assignment: CDR1 LGHNA and CDR2 YNFKEQ. This CDR3 reads CASSQGDSLEQYF. DNA for the CDR3: TGTGCCAGCAGCCAGGGGGATTCTCTCGAGCAGTACTTC.